These 14 T cell receptor beta chains originate from one sample sequenced in a study of regulatory T cells in long-lasting Graves disease. Sequencing libraries for TCR beta were prepared with iRepertoire HTBI primers and Arm-PCR of CDR3 regions. MiXCR, applied by TCRdb to the multiplex PCR reads, yields one record per CDR3 protein. The sample has about 300,000 distinct CDR3 sequences, 15% to 20% seen once. Time point denoted: newly diagnosed GD, antithyroid drugs for less than 3 months. Isolated PBMC RNA provided the starting material for the TCR library. The material was peripheral blood mononuclear cells (PBMCs), obtained at new diagnosis, from a patient treated with antithyroid drugs. The receptors here all came from a female donor with Graves disease.

There are many counts of this clonotype. The V call is TRBV27, the J call TRBJ2-3; D is possibly TRBD2 (6 bases). Germline V CDR1 and CDR2: MNHEY, SMNVEV (reference sequence). V lost 6 bases and J 1 base, leaving 11 bases between the germline ends. The CDR3 is 14 amino acids. CDR3 loop: CASSSGWGTDTQYF. CDR3 in DNA: TGTGCCAGCAGCAGCGGGTGGGGCACAGATACGCAGTATTTT.

This clonotype was counted at least ten times. The chain has TRBV20-1 and TRBJ2-5, with no clear D. This CDR3 spans 11 amino acids. V lost 6 bases to trimming and J lost 2 bases, with 7 bases between them. Germline V gives CDR1 DFQATT, CDR2 SNEGSKA (reference sequence). CDR3 in DNA: TGCAGTGCACCAAGGCAAGAGACCCAGTACTTC. Translated, it gives CSAPRQETQYF.

The chain joins TRBV19 to TRBJ2-2; perhaps TRBD2 as D (6 bases). The germline V and J ends were trimmed by 1 base and 2 bases, with 8 bases remaining between them. CDR1 and CDR2 (germline): LNHDA, SQIVND (reference sequence). CDR3 size: 15 residues. The CDR3 DNA reads as TGTGCCAGTAGTATAGCGGGAGTAAACACCGGGGAGCTGTTTTTT. This translates into CASSIAGVNTGELFF.

This chain uses TRBV30 with TRBJ2-5; no firm D call. Deletions cut 0 bases from V and 1 base from J, with 6 bases between. Looked up from germline, CDR1 is GTSNPN and CDR2 is SVGIG (reference sequence). This CDR3 comprises 13 residues. This CDR3 reads CAWSVRIQETQYF. CDR3 nucleotides: TGTGCCTGGAGTGTACGTATCCAAGAGACCCAGTACTTC.

With regard to this clonotype: A single base is all that separates this from a far larger clone, so a read error is likely. The rearrangement links TRBV11-2 to TRBJ2-3, with D unresolved. The DNA matches TRBJ1-5 better at its end, which makes the J call doubtful. Germline V CDR1 and CDR2: SGHAT, FQNNGV. This CDR3 has 11 amino acids. CDR3 sequence reads: CASRAVEAQHF. CDR3 nucleotide sequence: TGTGCCAGCAGAGCGGTTGAGGCGCAGCATTTT.

This clonotype appeared many times. The V gene is TRBV6-1, the J gene TRBJ1-2; maybe TRBD1 (6 bases). With 6 bases removed from V and 5 bases from J, the gap between germline ends came to 13 bases. Germline values: CDR1 MNHNS, CDR2 SASEGT. The CDR3 length is 13 residues. The CDR3 nucleotides read TGTGCCAGCAGCTTACAGGGAGCGTATGGCTACACCTTC. It yields the protein CASSLQGAYGYTF.

With respect to this clonotype: The likely explanation is a read error, given a far larger clone one base away. This chain connects TRBV2 to TRBJ2-1; D might be TRBD2 (5 bases). The CDR3 is 14 residues long. Germline V CDR1 and CDR2: SNHLY, FYNNEI. Trimming took off 4 bases at V and 13 bases at J, with 20 bases between the two ends. CDR3 residues: CASSVPGWGETQFF. The DNA for the CDR3 is TGTGCCAGCAGTGTGCCGGGGTGGGGAGAGACCCAGTTCTTC.

This clonotype was recorded at least ten times. This chain connects TRBV6-1 to TRBJ1-1, with a possible D match to TRBD1 (5 bases). The CDR3 is 12 residues long. V was shortened by 4 bases and J by 5 bases, with 8 bases between the two germline ends. Germline V CDR1 and CDR2: MNHNS, SASEGT. CDR3 DNA: TGTGCCAGCAGTGTCAGGGCGACTGAAGCTTTCTTT. The encoded protein is CASSVRATEAFF.

This clonotype was observed a few times. V usage is TRBV2 and J usage is TRBJ2-3; D is unresolved. CDR1 is SNHLY and CDR2 is FYNNEI in the germline V gene. V was pared by 6 bases and J by 8 bases, with 9 bases between. This CDR3 is built from 11 residues. The CDR3 nucleotides are TGTGCCAGCAGGGAATTGGGTACGCAGTATTTT. Translated, it gives CASRELGTQYF.

This clonotype has at least ten counts. The CDR3 DNA reads TGTGCTAGTGGTCCCGGGGGTTTCCCTGAAGCTTTCTTT. Residues: CASGPGGFPEAFF. V is TRBV12-5 and J is TRBJ1-1; D perhaps matches TRBD1 (5 bases). The CDR3 extends over 13 amino acids. The V gene lost 5 bases and the J gene lost 6 bases, with 13 bases spanning the gap. Germline V lookup: CDR1 LGHNT, CDR2 FRNRAP. Supplemented by reference TRBV12-5 and TRBJ1-1, the full variable domain reads DARVTQTPRHKVTEMGQEVTMRCQPILGHNTVFWYRQTMMQGLELLAYFRNRAPLDDSGMPKDRFSAEMPDATLATLKIQPSEPRDSAVYFCASGPGGFPEAFFGQGTRLTVV.

Only a few counts were recorded for this clonotype. The V gene is TRBV15, the J gene TRBJ2-7; 9 bases are a match to TRBD2. J lost 6 bases, V lost 0 bases, and 12 bases had no gene match. Germline lookup yields CDR1 LNHNV and CDR2 YYDKDF (reference sequence). This CDR3 has 17 amino acids. CDR3 DNA: TGTGCCACCAGCAGAGAAGGAGGTCTAGCGGGATTAGGCGAGCAGTACTTC. Its translation: CATSREGGLAGLGEQYF.

A few counts support this clonotype. The CDR3 sequence is CATSQATGPTDTQYF. The DNA of the CDR3 is TGTGCCACCAGTCAGGCGACAGGGCCCACAGATACGCAGTATTTT. The chain couples TRBV24-1 to TRBJ2-3, with 7 bases that match TRBD1. Germline CDR1 and CDR2: KGHDR and SFDVKD. This CDR3 spans 15 amino acids. V was pared by 6 bases and J by 2 bases, with 7 bases of the junction left unmatched.

In this sample, this clonotype turned up many times. The chain combines TRBV15 with TRBJ1-5; tentatively, D is TRBD1 (5 bases). This CDR3 has 14 amino acids. Trimming stripped 0 bases from V and 6 bases from J, with 9 bases between. Germline loops: CDR1 LNHNV, CDR2 YYDKDF (reference sequence). CDR3 in DNA: TGTGCCACCAGCAGAGATGCAGGGACTCAGCCCCAGCATTTT. Translation gives CATSRDAGTQPQHF.

This clonotype appeared many times. The DNA of the CDR3 is TGCAGTGCTAAAGGACAGGGGGATACTAATGAAAAACTGTTTTTT. Translating it yields CSAKGQGDTNEKLFF. This chain links TRBV20-1 with TRBJ1-4, with TRBD1 matching over 10 bases. The CDR3 is made up of 15 amino acids. CDR1 DFQATT and CDR2 SNEGSKA come from the germline V gene (reference sequence). V gave up 4 bases and J gave up 2 bases; unmatched junction bases: 4.